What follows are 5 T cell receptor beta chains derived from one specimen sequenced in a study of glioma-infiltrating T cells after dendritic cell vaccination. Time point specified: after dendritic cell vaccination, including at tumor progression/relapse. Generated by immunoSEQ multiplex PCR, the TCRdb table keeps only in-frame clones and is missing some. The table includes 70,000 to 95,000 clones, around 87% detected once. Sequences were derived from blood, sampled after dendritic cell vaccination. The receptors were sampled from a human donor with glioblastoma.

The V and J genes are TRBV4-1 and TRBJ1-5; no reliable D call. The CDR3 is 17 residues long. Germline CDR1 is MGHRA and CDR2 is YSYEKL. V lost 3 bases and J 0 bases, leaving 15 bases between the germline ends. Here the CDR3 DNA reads TGCGCCAGCAGCCACCCCGAGTCGGTTTATAGCAATCAGCCCCAGCATTTT. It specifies CASSHPESVYSNQPQHF.

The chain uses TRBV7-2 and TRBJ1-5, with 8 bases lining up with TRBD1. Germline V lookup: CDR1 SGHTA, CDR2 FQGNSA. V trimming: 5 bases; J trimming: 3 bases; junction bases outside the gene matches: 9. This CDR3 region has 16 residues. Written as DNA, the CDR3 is TGTGCCAGCAGCGGACAGGGAATGATGACCAATCAGCCCCAGCATTTT. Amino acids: CASSGQGMMTNQPQHF. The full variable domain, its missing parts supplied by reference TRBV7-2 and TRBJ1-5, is GAGVSQSPSNKVTEKGKDVELRCDPISGHTALYWYRQSLGQGLEFLIYFQGNSAPDKSGLPSDRFSAERTGGSVSTLTIQRTQQEDSAVYLCASSGQGMMTNQPQHFGDGTRLSIL.

The CDR3: CASSSDRAGNTIYF. CDR3 DNA sequence: TGTGCCAGCAGCTCCGACAGGGCTGGAAACACCATATATTTT. This chain uses TRBV7-9 with TRBJ1-3; 7 bases are a match to TRBD1. The CDR3 is made up of 14 amino acids. The V and J ends lost 4 bases and 2 bases, in that order; junction bases with no gene match: 2. The germline V gene has CDR1 SEHNR and CDR2 FQNEAQ (reference sequence).

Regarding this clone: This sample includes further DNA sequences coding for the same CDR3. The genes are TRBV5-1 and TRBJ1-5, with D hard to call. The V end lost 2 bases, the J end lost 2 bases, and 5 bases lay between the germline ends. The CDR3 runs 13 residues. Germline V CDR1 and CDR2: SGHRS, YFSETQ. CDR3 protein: CASSFEGNQPQHF. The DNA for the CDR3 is TGCGCCAGCAGCTTCGAGGGCAATCAGCCCCAGCATTTT. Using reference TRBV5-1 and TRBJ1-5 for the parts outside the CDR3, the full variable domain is KAGVTQTPRYLIKTRGQQVTLSCSPISGHRSVSWYQQTPGQGLQFLFEYFSETQRNKGNFPGRFSGRQFSNSRSEMNVSTLELGDSALYLCASSFEGNQPQHFGDGTRLSIL.

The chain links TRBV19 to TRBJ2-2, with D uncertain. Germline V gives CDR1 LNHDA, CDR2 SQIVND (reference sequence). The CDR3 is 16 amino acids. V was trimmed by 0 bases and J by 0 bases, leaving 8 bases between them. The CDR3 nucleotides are TGTGCCAGTAGTATAGAAGCATACGCGAACACCGGGGAGCTGTTTTTT. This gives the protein CASSIEAYANTGELFF.